These 31 T cell receptor beta chains were all obtained from the same sample, sequenced in a study of graft-versus-host responses after intestinal transplantation. Clones were sequenced by immunoSEQ multiplex PCR, and TCRdb holds only the in-frame ones, with some missing. The sample includes 99,000 or so clones, more than 75% of them seen just once. The material sequenced was PBMCs, taken 255 days after intestinal transplant. The receptors stem from a human patient who received an intestinal transplant, so some T cells may come from the graft donor.

The chain joins TRBV13 to TRBJ2-1, with 7 bases matching TRBD2. Germline V gives CDR1 PRHDT, CDR2 FYEKMQ (reference sequence). The CDR3 spans 18 residues. Trimming cost V 2 bases and J 0 bases; bases outside gene matches: 10. As DNA, the CDR3 is TGTGCCAGCAGCTTACGGGGGGAGGGCTCGAGCTCCTACAATGAGCAGTTCTTC. Encoded protein: CASSLRGEGSSSYNEQFF.

The J gene is TRBJ2-3, the V gene TRBV28; unclear D gene. The CDR3 contains 11 residues. Deletions cut 6 bases from V and 3 bases from J, with 4 bases between. Germline V gene data show CDR1 as MDHEN and CDR2 as SYDVKM. The DNA of the CDR3 is TGTGCCAGCAGCCTTACAGATACGCAGTATTTT. Translation gives CASSLTDTQYF.

The chain employs TRBV5-4 and TRBJ1-1; the D is unclear. Looked up from germline, CDR1 is SGHNT and CDR2 is YYREEE (reference sequence). This CDR3 comprises 13 residues. Trimming removed 0 bases at V and 0 bases at J, with 3 bases between. CDR3 protein: CASSLALNTEAFF. DNA for the CDR3: TGTGCCAGCAGCTTGGCCCTGAACACTGAAGCTTTCTTT.

The chain employs TRBV6-6 and TRBJ2-2; no reliable D call. In germline, CDR1 is MNHNY, CDR2 SVGAGI (reference sequence). This CDR3 has 15 amino acids. Trimming left V 2 bases short and J 1 base short, with 8 bases between. This chain's CDR3 is CASSYVPGNTGELFF. CDR3 nucleotides: TGTGCCAGCAGTTACGTCCCGGGGAACACCGGGGAGCTGTTTTTT.

V usage is TRBV28 and J usage is TRBJ1-5; D gene unclear. Germline loops: CDR1 MDHEN, CDR2 SYDVKM. This CDR3 contains 15 residues. The V and J ends lost 3 bases and 4 bases respectively, with 13 bases between them. The CDR3 loop reads CASSFGSVGNQPQHF. Here the CDR3 DNA reads TGTGCCAGCAGTTTTGGTTCCGTCGGGAATCAGCCCCAGCATTTT.

CDR3 sequence: CASSLVAQYNYGYTF. DNA of the CDR3: TGTGCCAGCAGCTTAGTGGCCCAGTACAACTATGGCTACACCTTC. V and J are TRBV7-8 and TRBJ1-2; D unclear. Trimming pared 1 base from V and 2 bases from J, leaving 11 bases between. Germline CDR1 reads SGHVS; CDR2 reads FQNEAQ. This CDR3 has 15 amino acids.

Concerning this clone: As the CDR3 is not closed by the conserved phenylalanine or tryptophan, this likely results from a read error. CDR3 sequence (DNA): TGTGCCAGCAGTTTTATGCGGTCCTACGAGCAGTACCTC. Its protein is CASSFMRSYEQYL. The genes are TRBV28 and TRBJ2-7; D gene ambiguous. This CDR3 is built from 13 residues. Germline CDR1 reads MDHEN; CDR2 reads SYDVKM. Trimming took off 3 bases at V and 1 base at J, with 7 bases between the two ends.

The chain employs TRBV9 and TRBJ2-7, with D maybe TRBD1 (6 bases). Germline lookup yields CDR1 SGDLS and CDR2 YYNGEE. Trimming pared 4 bases from V and 4 bases from J, leaving 15 bases between. The CDR3 is 14 amino acids. The CDR3 loop is CASSLTGLPYEQYF. In DNA, the CDR3 is TGTGCCAGCAGCTTAACAGGGCTCCCGTACGAGCAGTACTTC.

This chain uses TRBV5-4 with TRBJ1-3, with TRBD1 matching over 7 bases. There are 16 residues in the CDR3. Germline V gene lookup returns CDR1 SGHNT and CDR2 YYREEE (reference sequence). V lost 2 bases and J lost 2; bases outside the gene matches: 7. The CDR3 loop reads CASSFGPTGTGNTIYF. Written as DNA, the CDR3 is TGTGCCAGCAGCTTTGGGCCGACAGGGACTGGAAACACCATATATTTT.

V gene TRBV5-1 combines with J gene TRBJ2-3; TRBD1 matches at 8 bases. With V trimmed by 7 bases and J by 4 bases, 5 bases remained unmatched. The CDR3 contains 13 residues. Looked up from germline, CDR1 is SGHRS and CDR2 is YFSETQ. The CDR3 DNA reads TGCGCCAGCCTCGGACAGGGCTCAGATACGCAGTATTTT. Translating gives CASLGQGSDTQYF. Full variable domain (missing parts from reference TRBV5-1 and TRBJ2-3): KAGVTQTPRYLIKTRGQQVTLSCSPISGHRSVSWYQQTPGQGLQFLFEYFSETQRNKGNFPGRFSGRQFSNSRSEMNVSTLELGDSALYLCASLGQGSDTQYFGPGTRLTVL.

This clone was observed a single time. Compared with germline, one end of the junction differs, possibly owing to a read error. CDR3 sequence: CAGTHNYGHTF. The CDR3 nucleotides read TGTGCCGGTACACACAACTATGGCCACACCTTC. J is TRBJ1-2 and V is TRBV2; no firm D call. This CDR3 contains 11 residues. From germline, CDR1 is SNHLY and CDR2 FYNNEI.

The chain joins TRBV18 to TRBJ1-1; no definite D call. Germline V gene sequence: CDR1 KGHSH, CDR2 LQKENI. Trimming took 3 bases from V and 2 from J, leaving 10 bases between them. This CDR3 region has 14 residues. The DNA of the CDR3 is TGTGCCAGCTCACCGAGGACTGATAACACTGAAGCTTTCTTT. It codes for CASSPRTDNTEAFF. The full variable domain, with the rest looked up from reference TRBV18 and TRBJ1-1, is NAGVMQNPRHLVRRRGQEARLRCSPMKGHSHVYWYRQLPEEGLKFMVYLQKENIIDESGMPKERFSAEFPKEGPSILRIQQVVRGDSAAYFCASSPRTDNTEAFFGQGTRLTVV.

This clone came up a few times. The V call is TRBV4-2, the J call TRBJ1-1, with D uncertain. The CDR3 is 13 residues long. Trimming stripped 1 base from V and 0 bases from J, with 3 bases between. CDR1 LGHNA and CDR2 YNFKEQ come from the germline V gene. The chain's CDR3 is CASSQVLNTEAFF. The CDR3 DNA reads as TGTGCCAGCAGCCAAGTCCTGAACACTGAAGCTTTCTTT.

The rearrangement links TRBV15 to TRBJ1-2; possible D gene TRBD1, 5 bases. Per the germline V gene, CDR1 is LNHNV and CDR2 is YYDKDF (reference sequence). The V gene lost 1 base and the J gene lost 8 bases, with 11 bases spanning the gap. CDR3 length: 13 residues. The CDR3 is CATSRGGEVGYTF. The CDR3 nucleotides read TGTGCCACCAGCAGAGGGGGGGAGGTCGGCTACACCTTC.

The genes are TRBV15 and TRBJ1-2, with TRBD1 identical over 7 bases. J lost 2 bases, V lost 5 bases, and 5 bases had no gene match. The CDR3 is 14 amino acids. Germline CDR1 and CDR2: LNHNV and YYDKDF (reference sequence). The CDR3 here is CATSRDRQNYGYTF. The CDR3 region has the DNA TGTGCCACCAGCCGGGACAGACAGAACTATGGCTACACCTTC.

The chain employs TRBV6-1 and TRBJ2-7; weak D call: TRBD2 (6 bases). This CDR3 spans 12 amino acids. V lost 8 bases, J lost 0 bases, and 8 bases lay in between. Germline assignment: CDR1 MNHNS and CDR2 SASEGT. The CDR3 loop reads CASDSGSYEQYF. CDR3 nucleotides: TGTGCCAGCGATAGCGGCTCCTACGAGCAGTACTTC.

V usage is TRBV4-1 and J usage is TRBJ1-2; D is unclear. CDR3 length: 14 amino acids. Germline CDR1 and CDR2: MGHRA and YSYEKL. Trimming shortened V by 0 bases and J by 1 base, and 6 bases separated the two germline ends. CDR3: CASSQEPNNYGYTF. The CDR3 DNA is TGCGCCAGCAGCCAAGAACCTAATAACTATGGCTACACCTTC.

The chain recombines TRBV6-1 with TRBJ2-7; a possible D gene is TRBD2 (5 bases). Deletions cut 3 bases from V and 5 bases from J, with 11 bases between. This CDR3 has 13 amino acids. Germline lookup yields CDR1 MNHNS and CDR2 SASEGT. The CDR3 DNA sequence: TGTGCCAGCAGTGATTGGCCGGGAAACGAGCAGTACTTC. As protein: CASSDWPGNEQYF.

The chain employs TRBV5-4 and TRBJ2-3; D possibly corresponds to TRBD1 (5 bases). V was shortened by 4 bases and J by 1 base, with 10 bases between the two germline ends. Germline V lookup: CDR1 SGHNT, CDR2 YYREEE (reference sequence). The CDR3 sequence is 14 residues long. The CDR3 DNA follows: TGTGCCAGCAGCCCGCAAGGGGGCACAGATACGCAGTATTTT. The encoded protein is CASSPQGGTDTQYF. The whole variable domain, filled in from reference TRBV5-4 and TRBJ2-3, reads ETGVTQSPTHLIKTRGQQVTLRCSSQSGHNTVSWYQQALGQGPQFIFQYYREEENGRGNFPPRFSGLQFPNYSSELNVNALELDDSALYLCASSPQGGTDTQYFGPGTRLTVL.

V is TRBV28 and J is TRBJ2-3, with D perhaps TRBD2 (6 bases). The V and J ends lost 7 bases and 5 bases respectively, with 19 bases between them. Germline loops: CDR1 MDHEN, CDR2 SYDVKM. This CDR3 has 15 amino acids. The CDR3 sequence: CASIHGGTGEDTQYF. CDR3 sequence (DNA): TGTGCCAGCATCCACGGAGGGACGGGGGAAGATACGCAGTATTTT.

The J gene is TRBJ1-3, the V gene TRBV19; D may be TRBD1 (5 bases). The CDR3 runs 13 residues. V lost 6 bases, J lost 7 bases, and 13 bases lay in between. Germline V gene lookup returns CDR1 LNHDA and CDR2 SQIVND (reference sequence). In DNA, the CDR3 is TGTGCCAGTAGGAGGGAAGGGGCCAACACCATATATTTT. It is translated as CASRREGANTIYF. The whole variable domain, remainder taken from reference TRBV19 and TRBJ1-3, is DGGITQSPKYLFRKEGQNVTLSCEQNLNHDAMYWYRQDPGQGLRLIYYSQIVNDFQKGDIAEGYSVSREKKESFPLTVTSAQKNPTAFYLCASRREGANTIYFGEGSWLTVV.

A single count supports this clone. The chain couples TRBV18 to TRBJ2-7; TRBD1 aligns across 10 bases. The germline V gene has CDR1 KGHSH and CDR2 LQKENI. V shed 3 bases, J shed 7 bases, and the junction held 3 bases outside the gene matches. The CDR3 contains 13 residues. The CDR3, as DNA: TGTGCCAGCTCACCGGGACAGGGGAGGGAGCAGTACTTC. It encodes CASSPGQGREQYF.

This chain links TRBV7-9 with TRBJ1-2, with D unclear. Trimming cost V 3 bases and J 5 bases, with 10 bases left between them. This CDR3 is 13 amino acids long. In germline, CDR1 is SEHNR, CDR2 FQNEAQ (reference sequence). CDR3 amino acids: CASSFSEGYGYTF. CDR3 in DNA: TGTGCCAGCAGCTTTAGCGAGGGTTATGGCTACACCTTC.

The chain uses TRBV5-1 and TRBJ2-2; 12 nucleotides match TRBD2. Per germline, CDR1 SGHRS and CDR2 YFSETQ. J lost 5 bases, V lost 0 bases, and 2 bases had no gene match. The CDR3 totals 16 residues. The CDR3 sequence: CASSLGLAGVTGELFF. The CDR3 region has the DNA TGCGCCAGCAGCTTGGGACTAGCGGGAGTTACCGGGGAGCTGTTTTTT.

The gene calls are TRBV10-3 and TRBJ1-2, with D possibly TRBD1 on 5 matching bases. V gave up 4 bases and J gave up 8 bases, with 14 bases separating them. This CDR3 has 13 amino acids. Germline values: CDR1 ENHRY, CDR2 SYGVKD. In DNA, the CDR3 is TGTGCCATCAGTGGTGGGGGGGAGGAAGGCTACACCTTC. It specifies CAISGGGEEGYTF.

CDR3 protein: CASSELRVGAEAFF. DNA of the CDR3: TGTGCCAGCAGTGAATTAAGGGTAGGGGCTGAAGCTTTCTTT. The genes are TRBV25-1 and TRBJ1-1; the D gene is possibly TRBD1 (5 bases). CDR3 length equals 14 residues. V was trimmed by 1 base and J by 6 bases, leaving 12 bases between them. Germline-derived CDR1 and CDR2 are MGHDK and SYGVNS.

The chain recombines TRBV18 with TRBJ2-2; D might be TRBD2 (5 bases). The CDR3 is 15 residues long. The germline gives CDR1 KGHSH, CDR2 LQKENI. V lost 3 bases and J 6 bases, leaving 14 bases between the germline ends. CDR3 DNA: TGTGCCAGCTCACCGGGTCGGGGTAGCGCCGGGGAGCTGTTTTTT. As protein: CASSPGRGSAGELFF.

This chain joins TRBV6-5 and TRBJ1-4; D perhaps matches TRBD1 (5 bases). V was trimmed by 0 bases and J by 8 bases, leaving 13 bases between them. The CDR3 sequence is 15 residues long. The germline gives CDR1 MNHEY, CDR2 SVGAGI. The CDR3 sequence: CASSYSTGVDEKLFF. Here the CDR3 DNA reads TGTGCCAGCAGTTACTCGACGGGGGTGGACGAAAAACTGTTTTTT.

This clone has only one observation. The chain joins TRBV2 to TRBJ1-2; D gene uncertain. The V and J ends lost 1 base and 4 bases respectively, with 16 bases between them. The CDR3 covers 16 residues. CDR1 SNHLY and CDR2 FYNNEI come from the germline V gene. CDR3 in amino acids: CASSEEGVRPFYGYTF. The CDR3 nucleotides are TGTGCCAGCAGTGAAGAGGGAGTTCGGCCATTCTATGGCTACACCTTC.

This chain connects TRBV7-8 to TRBJ2-3; possibly TRBD2 for D (6 bases). The CDR3 runs 14 residues. Germline CDR1 and CDR2: SGHVS and FQNEAQ. The V and J ends lost 5 bases and 6 bases respectively, with 15 bases between them. The CDR3 coding sequence is TGTGCCAGCAGCCCAGTGGAGGGAGTGGATACGCAGTATTTT. This gives the protein CASSPVEGVDTQYF.

The chain joins TRBV5-1 to TRBJ2-5, with 11 bases fitting TRBD1. CDR1 is SGHRS, CDR2 YFSETQ, per germline. After removal of 4 bases from V and 4 bases from J, the junction contained 9 bases not matched to a gene. The CDR3 contains 16 residues. The DNA of the CDR3 is TGCGCCAGCAGCCAAACGGGACAGGGGGTCGGAGAGACCCAGTACTTC. Its protein is CASSQTGQGVGETQYF.